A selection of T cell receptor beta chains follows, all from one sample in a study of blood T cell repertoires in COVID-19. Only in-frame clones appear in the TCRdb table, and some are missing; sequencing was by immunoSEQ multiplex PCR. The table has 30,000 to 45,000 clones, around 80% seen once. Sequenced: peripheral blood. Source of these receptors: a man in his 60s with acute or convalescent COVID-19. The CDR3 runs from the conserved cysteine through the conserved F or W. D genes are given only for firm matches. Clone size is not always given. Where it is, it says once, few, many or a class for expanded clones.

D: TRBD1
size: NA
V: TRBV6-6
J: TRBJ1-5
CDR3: CASSKQGIAGQPQHF
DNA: TGTGCCAGCAGCAAACAGGGGATAGCCGGTCAGCCCCAGCATTTT

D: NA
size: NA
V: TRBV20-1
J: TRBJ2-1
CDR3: CSVGVDEQFF
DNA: TGCAGTGTCGGGGTAGACGAGCAGTTCTTC

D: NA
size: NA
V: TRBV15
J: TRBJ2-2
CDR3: CATSRDPKNTGELFF
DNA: TGTGCCACCAGCAGAGACCCAAAGAACACCGGGGAGCTGTTTTTT

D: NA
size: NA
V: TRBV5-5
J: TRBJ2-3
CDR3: CASSPPTNIADTQYF
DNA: TGTGCCAGCAGTCCACCTACCAATATCGCAGATACGCAGTATTTT

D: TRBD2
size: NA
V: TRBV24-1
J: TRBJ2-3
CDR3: CATSDPGLAGVRADTQYF
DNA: TGTGCCACCAGTGACCCGGGACTAGCGGGAGTTCGGGCAGATACGCAGTATTTT

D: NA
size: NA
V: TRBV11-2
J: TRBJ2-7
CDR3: CASSLDGGAGVYF
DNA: TGTGCCAGCAGCTTAGATGGGGGGGCAGGGGTGTACTTC

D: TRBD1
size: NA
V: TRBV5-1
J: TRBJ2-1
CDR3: CASRAGTGNNEQFF
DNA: TGCGCCAGCAGGGCCGGGACAGGCAACAATGAGCAGTTCTTC

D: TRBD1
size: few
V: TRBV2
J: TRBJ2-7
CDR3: CASGTGEIYEQYF
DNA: TGTGCCAGCGGGACAGGGGAAATATACGAGCAGTACTTC

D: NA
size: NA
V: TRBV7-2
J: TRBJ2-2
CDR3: CASSLVDTGELFF
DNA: TGTGCCAGCAGCTTGGTAGACACCGGGGAGCTGTTTTTT

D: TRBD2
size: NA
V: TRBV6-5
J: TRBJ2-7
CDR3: CASSYVSGSDEQYF
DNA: TGTGCCAGCAGTTACGTTAGCGGGAGCGACGAGCAGTACTTC

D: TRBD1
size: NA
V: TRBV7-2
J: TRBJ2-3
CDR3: CASSSTGWVDTQYF
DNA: TGTGCCAGCAGCTCGACAGGGTGGGTAGATACGCAGTATTTT

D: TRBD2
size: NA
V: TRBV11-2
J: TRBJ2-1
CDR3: CASSRAGGDNDEQFF
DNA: TGTGCCAGCAGTCGAGCGGGAGGGGACAACGATGAGCAGTTCTTC

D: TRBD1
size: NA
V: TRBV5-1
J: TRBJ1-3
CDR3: CASSLWGQANSGNTIYF
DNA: TGCGCCAGCAGCTTGTGGGGACAGGCGAACTCTGGAAACACCATATATTTT

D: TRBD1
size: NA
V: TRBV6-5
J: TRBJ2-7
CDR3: CASSIRQGVNEQYF
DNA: TGTGCCAGCAGCATCCGACAGGGAGTCAACGAGCAGTACTTC

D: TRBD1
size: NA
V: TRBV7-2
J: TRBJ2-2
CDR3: CASSRDSIYTGELFF
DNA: TGTGCCAGCAGCCGGGACAGTATTTACACCGGGGAGCTGTTTTTT

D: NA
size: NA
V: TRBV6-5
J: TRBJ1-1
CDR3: CASSFRETGGTEAFF
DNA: TGTGCCAGCAGTTTCCGTGAAACAGGTGGCACTGAAGCTTTCTTT

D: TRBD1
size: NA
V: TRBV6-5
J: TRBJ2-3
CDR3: CASSRDSFRSDTQYF
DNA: TGTGCCAGCAGTAGGGACAGTTTTAGGTCAGATACGCAGTATTTT

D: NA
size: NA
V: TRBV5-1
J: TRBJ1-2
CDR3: CASSLVGGSYGYTF
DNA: TGCGCCAGCAGCTTGGTGGGGGGAAGCTATGGCTACACCTTC

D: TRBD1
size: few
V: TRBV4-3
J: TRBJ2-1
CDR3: CASSQVWGQTTYNEQFF
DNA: TGCGCCAGCAGCCAAGTTTGGGGACAGACAACCTACAATGAGCAGTTCTTC

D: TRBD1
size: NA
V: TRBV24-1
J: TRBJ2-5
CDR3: CATSEQDALWTGGGETQYF
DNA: TGTGCCACCAGTGAGCAGGATGCTCTTTGGACAGGGGGGGGAGAGACCCAGTACTTC

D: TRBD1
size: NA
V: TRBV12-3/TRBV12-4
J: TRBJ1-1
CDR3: CASNSGGTEAFF
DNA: TGTGCCAGCAATTCAGGGGGCACTGAAGCTTTCTTT

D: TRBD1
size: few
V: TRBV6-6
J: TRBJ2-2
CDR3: CASSPGTGIDTGELFF
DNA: TGTGCCAGCAGTCCCGGGACAGGGATAGACACCGGGGAGCTGTTTTTT

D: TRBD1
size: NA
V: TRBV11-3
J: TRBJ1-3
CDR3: CASSPDRVSGNTIYF
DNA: TGTGCCAGCAGCCCGGACAGGGTCTCTGGAAACACCATATATTTT

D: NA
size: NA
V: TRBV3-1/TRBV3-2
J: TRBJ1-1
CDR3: CASSHSTGNTEAFF
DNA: TGTGCCAGCAGCCATAGCACAGGTAACACTGAAGCTTTCTTT

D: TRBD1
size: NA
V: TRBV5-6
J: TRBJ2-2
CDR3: CASSLPRGRPGELFF
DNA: TGTGCCAGCAGCTTGCCGAGGGGGCGACCGGGGGAGCTGTTTTTT

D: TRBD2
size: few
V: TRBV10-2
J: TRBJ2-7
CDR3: CASSEGPLAGGPGEQYF
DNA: TGCGCCAGCAGTGAGGGGCCCCTAGCGGGAGGGCCAGGGGAGCAGTACTTC

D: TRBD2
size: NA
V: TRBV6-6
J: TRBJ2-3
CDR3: CASYASGPFTDTQYF
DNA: TGTGCCAGCTACGCTAGCGGGCCGTTCACAGATACGCAGTATTTT

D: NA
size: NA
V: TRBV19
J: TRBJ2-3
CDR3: CASSIGQDSRLYF
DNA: TGTGCCAGTAGTATAGGCCAGGACTCCCGTCTGTATTTT

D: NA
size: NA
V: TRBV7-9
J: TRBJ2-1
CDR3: CASSPQVSNEQFF
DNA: TGTGCCAGCAGCCCGCAAGTTAGCAATGAGCAGTTCTTC

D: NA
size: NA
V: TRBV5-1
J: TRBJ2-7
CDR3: CASSPNPDRLLPYEQYF
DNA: TGCGCCAGCAGCCCAAACCCGGACAGACTTCTACCTTACGAGCAGTACTTC

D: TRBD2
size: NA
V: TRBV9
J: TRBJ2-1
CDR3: CASSVAGRADNEQFF
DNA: TGTGCCAGCAGCGTAGCTGGGAGGGCAGACAATGAGCAGTTCTTC

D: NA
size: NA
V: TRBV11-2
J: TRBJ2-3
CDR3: CASSLWSGDHTDTQYF
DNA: TGTGCCAGCAGCTTATGGTCAGGGGACCACACAGATACGCAGTATTTT

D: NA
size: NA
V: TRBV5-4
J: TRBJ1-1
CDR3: CASSGIGSSGEAFF
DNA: TGTGCCAGCAGCGGAATCGGGTCCTCGGGTGAAGCTTTCTTT

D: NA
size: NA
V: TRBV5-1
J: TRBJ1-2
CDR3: CASSFEGGGGYTF
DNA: TGCGCCAGCAGCTTTGAGGGTGGAGGTGGCTACACCTTC

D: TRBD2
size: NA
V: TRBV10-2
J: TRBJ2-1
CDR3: CASSELAGVDNEQFF
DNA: TGCGCCAGCAGTGAACTAGCGGGAGTAGACAATGAGCAGTTCTTC

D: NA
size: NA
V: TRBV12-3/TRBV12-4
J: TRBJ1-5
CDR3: CASSFGLDQPQHF
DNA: TGTGCCAGCAGTTTCGGGTTGGATCAGCCCCAGCATTTT

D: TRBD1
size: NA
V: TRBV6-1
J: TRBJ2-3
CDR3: CASSPQGDTDTQYF
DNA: TGTGCCAGCAGTCCACAGGGGGACACAGATACGCAGTATTTT

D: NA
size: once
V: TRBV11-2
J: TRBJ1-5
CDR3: CASSLTGRGQPQHF
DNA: TGTGCCAGCAGCCTAACAGGGAGGGGACAGCCCCAGCATTTT

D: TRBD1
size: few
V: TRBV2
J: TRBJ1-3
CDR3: CASRRDRSLFAGNTIYF
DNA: TGTGCCAGCCGCCGGGACAGGTCCCTTTTTGCTGGAAACACCATATATTTT

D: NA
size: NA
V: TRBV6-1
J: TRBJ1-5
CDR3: CASSEGQWYSNQPQHF
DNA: TGTGCCAGCAGTGAAGGACAGTGGTATAGCAATCAGCCCCAGCATTTT

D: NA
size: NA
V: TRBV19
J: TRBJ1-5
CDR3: CASSITGNQPQHF
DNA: TGTGCCAGTAGTATAACGGGGAATCAGCCCCAGCATTTT

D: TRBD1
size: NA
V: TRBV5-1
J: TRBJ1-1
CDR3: CASSFIGAGGGGTEAFF
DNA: TGCGCCAGCAGCTTTATTGGCGCAGGGGGTGGTGGCACTGAAGCTTTCTTT

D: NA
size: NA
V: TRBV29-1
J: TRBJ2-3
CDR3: CSVIRSPDTQYF
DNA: TGCAGCGTCATAAGGAGCCCAGATACGCAGTATTTT

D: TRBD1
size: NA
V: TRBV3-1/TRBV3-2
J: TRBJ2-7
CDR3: CASSQVRQGVRYEQYF
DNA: TGTGCCAGCAGCCAAGTGCGTCAGGGGGTGAGGTACGAGCAGTACTTC